The 22 T cell receptor beta chains given below trace back to one sample, sequenced in a study of T-cell reconstitution after alpha-beta-depleted transplantation in children. TCRbeta library preparation incorporated unique molecular identifiers. In TCRdb, the PCR reads were re-called with MiXCR into one record per CDR3 protein. This table holds 200,000 to 300,000 distinct CDR3 sequences, approximately 8.9% found once. The sequencing used PBMCs, mostly from graft donor cells, collected 180 days after TCRalphabeta/CD19-depleted stem cell transplant. The receptors originated from a male patient under 18 who had a stem cell transplant for acute lymphoblastic leukemia, so the T cells may come from the graft donor.

This clonotype was picked up many times. J is TRBJ2-3 and V is TRBV24-1; D uncertain. V was clipped by 6 bases and J by 4 bases, with 10 bases between them. Germline V gives CDR1 KGHDR, CDR2 SFDVKD. The CDR3 contains 13 residues. The CDR3 DNA sequence: TGTGCCACCAGTCTGCCAAATTCAGATACGCAGTATTTT. This encodes CATSLPNSDTQYF.

This clonotype was counted ten times or more. This chain uses TRBV20-1 with TRBJ2-5; 9 bases fit TRBD2. CDR1 DFQATT and CDR2 SNEGSKA come from the germline V gene (reference sequence). V lost 6 bases and J lost 7; bases outside the gene matches: 9. This CDR3 comprises 13 residues. DNA for the CDR3: TGCAGTGCCCCCCCGGGACTAGCAGGGACCCAGTACTTC. Translation gives CSAPPGLAGTQYF.

This clonotype was recorded at least ten times. The chain carries TRBV21-1 and TRBJ2-3; TRBD2 is the table's D call and was not checked against the DNA. TRBV21-1 counts as a pseudogene. CDR3 length: 16 amino acids. CDR3 in DNA: TGTGCCAGCAGCAAAGGGCGTCTGGGGGACTCCGATACGCAGTATTTT. Protein: CASSKGRLGDSDTQYF.

This clonotype appeared many times. CDR3 DNA sequence: TGTGCCAGCAGCCAAGTGGGACAGGGTACCTACGAGCAGTACTTC. Its translation is CASSQVGQGTYEQYF. The rearrangement uses TRBV3-1 and TRBJ2-7, with 9 bases identical to TRBD1. Per germline, CDR1 LGHDT and CDR2 YNNKEL (reference sequence). Trimming at V came to 1 base and at J to 2 bases, leaving 3 bases not matched to a gene. This CDR3 has 15 residues.

This clonotype was counted ten times or more. The chain is built from TRBV6-1 and TRBJ2-7; 8 nucleotides agree with TRBD1. Germline lookup yields CDR1 MNHNS and CDR2 SASEGT. This CDR3 region has 14 residues. Trimming cost V 2 bases and J 6 bases; bases outside gene matches: 6. The CDR3 nucleotides are TGTGCCAGCAGTGAATTTGACAGGGGCAGCGAGCAGTACTTC. Translated, it gives CASSEFDRGSEQYF.

The table lists this clonotype with many counts. The chain uses TRBV4-2 and TRBJ2-1; tentatively, D is TRBD2 (6 bases). The CDR3 covers 14 residues. V gave up 0 bases and J gave up 12 bases, with 15 bases separating them. CDR1 and CDR2 (germline): LGHNA, YNFKEQ. CDR3 nucleotide sequence: TGTGCCAGCAGCCAAGATGACCGAGGTAGCGGGCAGTTCTTC. Translating gives CASSQDDRGSGQFF.

There are a few counts of this clonotype. The chain combines TRBV21-1 with TRBJ2-5; the listed D gene, TRBD1, was not tested against the DNA. TRBV21-1 is shown as a pseudogene. The CDR3 is 15 residues long. This chain's CDR3 is CASSSLDRGGETQYF. The CDR3 DNA follows: TGTGCCAGCAGCAGCCTGGACAGGGGTGGAGAGACCCAGTACTTC.

This clonotype was observed at least ten times. The rearrangement links TRBV4-3 to TRBJ1-2; perhaps TRBD1 as D (6 bases). This CDR3 spans 15 amino acids. The germline gives CDR1 LGHNA, CDR2 YSLEER. Trimming removed 0 bases from V and 1 base from J, with 9 bases in between. CDR3 sequence (DNA): TGCGCCAGCAGCCAAGATGAGGGGGTTAACTATGGCTACACCTTC. This codes for CASSQDEGVNYGYTF.

This clonotype appeared many times. V usage is TRBV4-2 and J usage is TRBJ2-7; D remains ambiguous. The germline CDR1 and CDR2 sequences are LGHNA and YNFKEQ. V lost 0 bases to trimming and J lost 7 bases, with 13 bases between them. CDR3 length: 14 amino acids. The CDR3 protein is CASSQDRRVVEQYF. The CDR3 DNA sequence: TGTGCCAGCAGCCAAGATCGAAGGGTTGTGGAGCAGTACTTC.

This clonotype was seen many times. The V gene is TRBV6-5, the J gene TRBJ2-3; D is perhaps TRBD2 (6 bases). The CDR3 loop spans 16 amino acids. Per germline, CDR1 MNHEY and CDR2 SVGAGI. V lost 4 bases and J 2 bases, leaving 16 bases between the germline ends. DNA for the CDR3: TGTGCCAGCAGTTCGCCGGGACTCTTCCTCACAGATACGCAGTATTTT. Translated, it gives CASSSPGLFLTDTQYF.

The genes are TRBV7-3 and TRBJ2-2; D is perhaps TRBD1 (6 bases). This CDR3 region has 17 residues. V was trimmed by 5 bases and J by 1 base, leaving 17 bases between them. Per germline, CDR1 SGHTA and CDR2 FQGTGA. Written as DNA, the CDR3 is TGTGCCAGCAGCCGCCAAACTGGGACACGGAACACCGGGGAGCTGTTTTTT. Protein product: CASSRQTGTRNTGELFF.

Ten or more counts support this clonotype. This rearrangement joins TRBV28 to TRBJ2-5; D uncertain. Looked up from germline, CDR1 is MDHEN and CDR2 is SYDVKM. Trimming removed 2 bases at V and 7 bases at J, with 8 bases between. This CDR3 has 12 amino acids. CDR3 in amino acids: CASSLVDWTQYF. DNA of the CDR3: TGTGCCAGCAGTTTAGTTGATTGGACCCAGTACTTC.

This clonotype was detected many times. The rearrangement uses TRBV29-1 and TRBJ1-1, with a tentative D call TRBD1 (6 bases). The CDR3 has 14 amino acids. V was pared by 5 bases and J by 5 bases, with 18 bases between. Germline CDR1 SQVTM, CDR2 ANQGSEA. Written as DNA, the CDR3 is TGCAGCGTTCCAAAGAAAGGGGGGATTACTGAAGCTTTCTTT. This encodes CSVPKKGGITEAFF.

This clonotype was detected many times. J is TRBJ2-1 and V is TRBV5-4; 9 nucleotides line up with TRBD2. The CDR3 length is 16 residues. Germline CDR1 reads SGHNT; CDR2 reads YYREEE (reference sequence). J gave up 2 bases and V 0 bases, and 3 bases lay outside the gene matches. The CDR3 DNA reads as TGTGCCAGCAGCTTGGCCCGCGGGGGGGCCTACAATGAGCAGTTCTTC. This encodes CASSLARGGAYNEQFF.

This clonotype was picked up many times. The J gene is TRBJ2-4, the V gene TRBV27; a possible D gene is TRBD1 (6 bases). V was cut by 5 bases and J by 7 bases, with 33 bases left in between. The CDR3 runs to 20 residues. The germline CDR1 and CDR2 sequences are MNHEY and SMNVEV (reference sequence). CDR3 DNA sequence: TGTGCCAGCAGTCCTTATGCCGCTCAATTGCCGGGACATCCGGGTAACATTCAGTACTTC. Amino acid sequence: CASSPYAAQLPGHPGNIQYF.

This clonotype has at least ten counts. This chain connects TRBV7-8 to TRBJ1-4; 11 bases match TRBD1. The CDR3 sequence is 15 residues long. Germline CDR1 is SGHVS and CDR2 is FQNEAQ. V lost 3 bases and J lost 8; bases outside the gene matches: 5. The CDR3 DNA sequence: TGTGCCAGCAGCTTGGCCGGGACAGGGGGAGAAAAACTGTTTTTT. Translation: CASSLAGTGGEKLFF.

This clonotype was detected ten times or more. The chain employs TRBV9 and TRBJ2-1; 8 bases fit TRBD2. The CDR3 is made up of 16 amino acids. J was trimmed by 4 bases and V by 4 bases; bases with no gene match: 10. CDR1 and CDR2 (germline): SGDLS, YYNGEE. This CDR3 is CASSPEGGLVYNEQFF. The DNA for the CDR3 is TGTGCCAGCAGCCCCGAAGGGGGACTAGTGTACAATGAGCAGTTCTTC.

In this sample, this clonotype turned up many times. The chain recombines TRBV9 with TRBJ2-7, with 11 bases that match TRBD2. V was pared by 0 bases and J by 6 bases, with 2 bases of the junction left unmatched. The germline V gene has CDR1 SGDLS and CDR2 YYNGEE. This CDR3 is 14 amino acids long. Here the CDR3 reads CASSVVTSGGEQYF. Written as DNA, the CDR3 is TGTGCCAGCAGCGTAGTAACTAGCGGGGGCGAGCAGTACTTC.

This clonotype was counted ten times or more. V gene TRBV12-3 or TRBV12-4 combines with J gene TRBJ1-3; 7 bases agree with TRBD1. CDR3 length: 13 residues. J gave up 2 bases and V 7 bases, and 2 bases lay outside the gene matches. The CDR3 nucleotides read TGTGCCAGCAATCAGGGGGCTGGAAACACCATATATTTT. It yields the protein CASNQGAGNTIYF.

This clonotype occurred many times. V usage is TRBV4-2 and J usage is TRBJ1-5, with D hard to call. Looked up from germline, CDR1 is LGHNA and CDR2 is YNFKEQ. Trimming removed 0 bases at V and 5 bases at J, with 14 bases between. The CDR3 loop spans 16 amino acids. CDR3 residues: CASSQDTGEPDQPQHF. In DNA, the CDR3 is TGTGCCAGCAGCCAAGATACTGGGGAGCCGGATCAGCCCCAGCATTTT.

This clonotype was detected many times. The chain has TRBV11-3 and TRBJ2-2, with no clear D. The CDR3 length is 14 residues. Germline CDR1 SGHNT, CDR2 YENEEA. V was cut by 1 base and J by 1 base, with 4 bases left in between. For the CDR3, the DNA is TGTGCCAGCAGCTTAGTCGGGAACACCGGGGAGCTGTTTTTT. It is translated as CASSLVGNTGELFF.

The table lists this clonotype with many counts. This sequence joins TRBV7-9 and TRBJ2-1; D not resolved. This CDR3 spans 15 amino acids. V gave up 2 bases and J gave up 0 bases, with 8 bases separating them. CDR1 and CDR2 (germline): SEHNR, FQNEAQ (reference sequence). In DNA form, the CDR3 reads TGTGCCAGCAGCTTATTGTCTAGCTCCTACAATGAGCAGTTCTTC. Its translation: CASSLLSSSYNEQFF.